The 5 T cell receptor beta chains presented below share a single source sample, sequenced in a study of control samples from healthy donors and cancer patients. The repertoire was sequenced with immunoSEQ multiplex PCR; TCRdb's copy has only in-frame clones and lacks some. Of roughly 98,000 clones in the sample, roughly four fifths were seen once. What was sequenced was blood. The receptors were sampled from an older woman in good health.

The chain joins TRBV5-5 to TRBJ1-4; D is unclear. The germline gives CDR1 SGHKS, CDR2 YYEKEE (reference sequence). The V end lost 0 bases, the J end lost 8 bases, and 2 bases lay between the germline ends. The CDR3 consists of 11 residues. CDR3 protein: CASSLAEKLFF. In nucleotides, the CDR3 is TGTGCCAGCAGCTTGGCCGAAAAACTGTTTTTT.

The CDR3, as DNA: TGCAGCGTTGAGCCGAGCGGGAGCGGAATAGATACGCAGTATTTT. It translates to CSVEPSGSGIDTQYF. The genes are TRBV29-1 and TRBJ2-3; TRBD2 agrees at 8 bases. CDR1 is SQVTM, CDR2 ANQGSEA, per germline. Trimming removed 3 bases from V and 5 bases from J; junction bases left unmatched: 10. The CDR3 is 15 amino acids.

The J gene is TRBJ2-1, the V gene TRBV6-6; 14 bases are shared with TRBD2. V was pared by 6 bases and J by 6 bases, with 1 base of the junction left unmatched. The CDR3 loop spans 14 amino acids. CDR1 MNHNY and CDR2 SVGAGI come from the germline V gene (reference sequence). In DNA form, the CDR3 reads TGTGCCAGCAGCGGGACTAGCGGGGGCAATGAGCAGTTCTTC. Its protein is CASSGTSGGNEQFF.

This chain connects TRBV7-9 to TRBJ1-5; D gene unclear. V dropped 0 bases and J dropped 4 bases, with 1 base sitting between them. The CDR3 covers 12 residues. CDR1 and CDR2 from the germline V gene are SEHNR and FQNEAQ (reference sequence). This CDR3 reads CASSLANQPQHF. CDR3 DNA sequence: TGTGCCAGCAGCTTAGCTAATCAGCCCCAGCATTTT.

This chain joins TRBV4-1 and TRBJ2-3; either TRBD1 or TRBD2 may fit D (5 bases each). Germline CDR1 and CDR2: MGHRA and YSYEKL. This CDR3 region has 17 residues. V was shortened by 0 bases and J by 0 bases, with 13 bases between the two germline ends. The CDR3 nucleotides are TGCGCCAGCAGCCAAGATGGGACGGGTCCGAGCACAGATACGCAGTATTTT. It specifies CASSQDGTGPSTDTQYF.